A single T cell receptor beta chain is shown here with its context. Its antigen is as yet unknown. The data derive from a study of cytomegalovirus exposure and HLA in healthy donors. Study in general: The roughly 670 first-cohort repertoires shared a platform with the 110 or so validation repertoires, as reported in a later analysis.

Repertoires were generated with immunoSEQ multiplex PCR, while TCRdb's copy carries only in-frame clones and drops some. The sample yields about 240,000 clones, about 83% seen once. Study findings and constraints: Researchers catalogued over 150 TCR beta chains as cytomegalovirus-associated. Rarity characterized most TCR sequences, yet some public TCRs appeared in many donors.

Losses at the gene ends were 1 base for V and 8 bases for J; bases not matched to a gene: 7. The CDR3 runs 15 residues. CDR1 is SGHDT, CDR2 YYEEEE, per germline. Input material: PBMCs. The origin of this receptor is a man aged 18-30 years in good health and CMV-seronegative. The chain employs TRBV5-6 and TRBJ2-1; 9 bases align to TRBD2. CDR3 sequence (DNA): TGTGCCAGCAGCTTGAGGCTAGCGGGGTCGGATGAGCAGTTCTTC. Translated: CASSLRLAGSDEQFF.